Presented here are 22 T cell receptor beta chains from one specimen sequenced in a study of control samples from healthy donors and cancer patients. TCRdb's copy holds only in-frame clones and misses some; the assay was immunoSEQ multiplex PCR. The sample consists of around 250,000 clones, around 80% of them appearing once. Sequences were obtained from PBMCs. The receptors here all came from an older woman with lung cancer.

V and J are TRBV27 and TRBJ1-2; tentatively, D is TRBD1 (6 bases). CDR3 length equals 17 residues. Trimming took off 4 bases at V and 3 bases at J, with 21 bases between the two ends. The germline CDR1 and CDR2 sequences are MNHEY and SMNVEV (reference sequence). The CDR3 bases are TGTGCCAGCAGTTCAAAGGGGGGGGGTAAGATGGACTATGGCTACACCTTC. Protein product: CASSSKGGGKMDYGYTF.

This chain joins TRBV30 and TRBJ2-4; D call uncertain. The germline gives CDR1 GTSNPN, CDR2 SVGIG (reference sequence). The CDR3 loop spans 11 amino acids. V lost 3 bases to trimming and J lost 1 base, with 1 base between them. The CDR3 DNA follows: TGTGCCTGGAGCGCCAAAAACATTCAGTACTTC. Protein sequence: CAWSAKNIQYF. The variable domain in full, completed from reference TRBV30 and TRBJ2-4, reads SQTIHQWPATLVQPVGSPLSLECTVEGTSNPNLYWYRQAAGRGLQLLFYSVGIGQISSEVPQNLSASRPQDRQFILSSKKLLLSDSGFYLCAWSAKNIQYFGAGTRLSVL.

The chain links TRBV7-2 to TRBJ2-2; 10 bases map to TRBD1. J gave up 4 bases and V 2 bases, and 7 bases lay outside the gene matches. Germline V gives CDR1 SGHTA, CDR2 FQGNSA. This CDR3 comprises 17 residues. The CDR3 spells CASSLYRTGGGTGELFF. CDR3 DNA sequence: TGTGCCAGCAGCTTATACCGGACAGGGGGGGGCACCGGGGAGCTGTTTTTT.

As to this clone: This sample also contains other DNA sequences that code for the same CDR3. The chain combines TRBV28 with TRBJ2-7; D not certain. V was trimmed by 1 base and J by 4 bases, leaving 5 bases between them. This CDR3 comprises 12 residues. The germline V gene encodes CDR1 MDHEN and CDR2 SYDVKM. The CDR3 loop reads CASSLSGYEQYF. The CDR3 nucleotides are TGTGCCAGCAGTTTATCTGGGTACGAGCAGTACTTC. The variable domain in full, completed from reference TRBV28 and TRBJ2-7, reads DVKVTQSSRYLVKRTGEKVFLECVQDMDHENMFWYRQDPGLGLRLIYFSYDVKMKEKGDIPEGYSVSREKKERFSLILESASTNQTSMYLCASSLSGYEQYFGPGTRLTVT.

V gene TRBV18 combines with J gene TRBJ1-2; 7 bases are a match to TRBD1. The V gene end was trimmed by 3 bases and the J gene end by 5 bases; junction bases not matched to a gene: 6. CDR1 KGHSH and CDR2 LQKENI come from the germline V gene. The CDR3 is made up of 14 amino acids. The CDR3 nucleotides read TGTGCCAGCTCACCCGACCGGGACAGTTATGGCTACACCTTC. This encodes CASSPDRDSYGYTF.

This clone came up a few times. The chain combines TRBV7-9 with TRBJ2-3; 8 positions match TRBD2. The CDR3 covers 15 residues. J was trimmed by 5 bases and V by 1 base; bases with no gene match: 5. CDR1 is SEHNR and CDR2 is FQNEAQ in the germline V gene (reference sequence). Written as DNA, the CDR3 is TGTGCCAGCAGCTTAGTGGGACTAGGCCTAGATACGCAGTATTTT. Its protein is CASSLVGLGLDTQYF.

The chain joins TRBV9 to TRBJ1-1, with D possibly TRBD1 on 5 matching bases. Germline-derived CDR1 and CDR2 are SGDLS and YYNGEE. V lost 3 bases, J lost 1 base, and 10 bases lay in between. This CDR3 is 14 amino acids long. CDR3 bases: TGTGCCAGCAGCGCGGGACCTGGGAACACTGAAGCTTTCTTT. Its translation is CASSAGPGNTEAFF. Full variable domain (remainder filled in from reference TRBV9 and TRBJ1-1): DSGVTQTPKHLITATGQRVTLRCSPRSGDLSVYWYQQSLDQGLQFLIQYYNGEERAKGNILERFSAQQFPDLHSELNLSSLELGDSALYFCASSAGPGNTEAFFGQGTRLTVV.

There are a few counts of this clone. The chain recombines TRBV7-9 with TRBJ1-3; possibly TRBD1 for D (5 bases). This CDR3 comprises 14 residues. CDR1 is SEHNR, CDR2 FQNEAQ, per germline (reference sequence). With 6 bases removed from V and 8 bases from J, the gap between germline ends came to 17 bases. The CDR3 DNA sequence: TGTGCCAGCAGTCCCGCGAGGGGTTTGGACACCATATATTTT. This codes for CASSPARGLDTIYF.

Regarding this clone: The same CDR3 arises from other DNA sequences in this sample as well. The chain is built from TRBV12-3 or TRBV12-4 and TRBJ1-5; D gene unclear. The CDR3 is made up of 13 amino acids. V gave up 5 bases and J gave up 2 bases, with 7 bases separating them. The CDR3 protein is CASSLRGNQPQHF. CDR3 nucleotides: TGTGCCAGCAGTCTCCGGGGCAATCAGCCCCAGCATTTT.

The chain couples TRBV3-1 (or the pseudogene TRBV3-2) to TRBJ1-5, with D unresolved. Trimming shortened V by 4 bases and J by 3 bases, and 13 bases separated the two germline ends. The CDR3 totals 15 residues. Germline V lookup: CDR1 LGHDT, CDR2 YNNKEL (reference sequence). CDR3 protein: CASSLSSLDNQPQHF. The CDR3 bases are TGTGCCAGCAGCCTTTCGTCGCTAGACAATCAGCCCCAGCATTTT.

This clone was recorded only once. This sequence joins TRBV3-1 (or the pseudogene TRBV3-2) and TRBJ2-6; D is perhaps TRBD2 (5 bases). The germline gives CDR1 LGHDT, CDR2 YNNKEL (reference sequence). V lost 4 bases and J 2 bases, leaving 15 bases between the germline ends. This CDR3 is built from 17 residues. The DNA for the CDR3 is TGTGCCAGCAGCCCAACGCCATCGGGGACTGGGGCCAACGTCCTGACTTTC. Its protein product is CASSPTPSGTGANVLTF.

V gene TRBV7-3 combines with J gene TRBJ2-1, with a tentative D call TRBD1 (6 bases). This CDR3 has 14 amino acids. Between the trimmed V and J ends, which lost 4 bases and 6 bases, there was a span of 13 bases. Germline lookup yields CDR1 SGHTA and CDR2 FQGTGA. This chain's CDR3 is CASSSRDKLNEQFF. For the CDR3, the DNA is TGTGCCAGCAGCTCTCGGGACAAACTCAATGAGCAGTTCTTC.

V is TRBV7-2 and J is TRBJ1-2; 11 nucleotides match TRBD1. V was pared by 5 bases and J by 7 bases, with 6 bases of the junction left unmatched. The V gene's germline CDR1 is SGHTA and CDR2 FQGNSA. This CDR3 has 14 residues. DNA of the CDR3: TGTGCCAGCAGCGGTTTGGGACAGGGGGGTGGCTACACCTTC. It specifies CASSGLGQGGGYTF.

The chain joins TRBV7-9 to TRBJ1-2, with 7 bases that match TRBD1. Losses at the gene ends were 0 bases for V and 4 bases for J; bases not matched to a gene: 5. Germline CDR1 reads SEHNR; CDR2 reads FQNEAQ (reference sequence). The CDR3 spans 15 residues. CDR3 sequence reads: CASSLAGQAFYGYTF. The DNA of the CDR3 is TGTGCCAGCAGCTTAGCCGGACAGGCTTTCTATGGCTACACCTTC. Filled out from reference TRBV7-9 and TRBJ1-2, the complete variable domain reads DTGVSQNPRHKITKRGQNVTFRCDPISEHNRLYWYRQTLGQGPEFLTYFQNEAQLEKSRLLSDRFSAERPKGSFSTLEIQRTEQGDSAMYLCASSLAGQAFYGYTFGSGTRLTVV.

The rearrangement joins TRBV29-1 to TRBJ2-7; possibly TRBD1 for D (5 bases). V lost 4 bases and J lost 0, with 13 bases in between. The CDR3 is 14 residues long. CDR1 is SQVTM, CDR2 ANQGSEA, per germline. This CDR3 reads CSVVGALSSYEQYF. The CDR3 coding sequence is TGCAGCGTTGTAGGGGCCCTTTCCTCCTACGAGCAGTACTTC.

This clone came up once. The chain couples TRBV5-4 to TRBJ2-3, with 7 bases lining up with TRBD2. This CDR3 region has 15 residues. V lost 4 bases, J lost 2 bases, and 7 bases stayed unmatched. Germline loops: CDR1 SGHNT, CDR2 YYREEE (reference sequence). CDR3 nucleotides: TGTGCCAGCAGCCCCACTAGCGATTCCACAGATACGCAGTATTTT. Translating gives CASSPTSDSTDTQYF.

The genes are TRBV16 and TRBJ2-6; no definite D call. Trimming took 0 bases from V and 0 from J, leaving 6 bases between them. The CDR3 spans 16 residues. Germline V gene lookup returns CDR1 KGHSY and CDR2 FQNENV. The CDR3 loop is CASSQSSRSGANVLTF. Here the CDR3 DNA reads TGTGCCAGCAGCCAATCATCCCGCTCTGGGGCCAACGTCCTGACTTTC.

In this sample, this clone turned up once. This rearrangement joins TRBV5-1 to TRBJ2-2; D is undetermined. V shed 0 bases and J shed 0 bases, with 6 bases lying between them. Germline loops: CDR1 SGHRS, CDR2 YFSETQ. The CDR3 covers 15 residues. For the CDR3, the DNA is TGCGCCAGCAGCTTGGACGCTGCGAACACCGGGGAGCTGTTTTTT. It codes for CASSLDAANTGELFF.

The V call is TRBV20-1, the J call TRBJ2-7; a weak D match, TRBD2 (6 bases). The CDR3 extends over 14 amino acids. CDR1 DFQATT and CDR2 SNEGSKA come from the germline V gene (reference sequence). V lost 3 bases and J 4 bases, leaving 16 bases between the germline ends. The CDR3 DNA reads as TGCAGTGCTAGTTCGGGAGAAGACTTTTACGAGCAGTACTTC. Its protein is CSASSGEDFYEQYF.

In its sample, this clone was seen once. The CDR3 protein is CASSGQGGNTGELFF. In DNA, the CDR3 is TGTGCCAGCAGTGGACAGGGGGGGAACACCGGGGAGCTGTTTTTT. The chain uses TRBV2 and TRBJ2-2; 9 bases map to TRBD1. Germline CDR1 reads SNHLY; CDR2 reads FYNNEI. This CDR3 is 15 amino acids long. V lost 4 bases, J lost 1 base, and 1 base stayed unmatched.

The V call is TRBV2, the J call TRBJ2-1; D is unclear. The CDR3 is made up of 15 amino acids. The V end lost 2 bases, the J end lost 0 bases, and 8 bases lay between the germline ends. The V gene's germline CDR1 is SNHLY and CDR2 FYNNEI. In DNA form, the CDR3 reads TGTGCCAGCAGTGAACGAAGCGTCTCCTACAATGAGCAGTTCTTC. This gives the protein CASSERSVSYNEQFF.

The gene calls are TRBV6-5 and TRBJ1-2; a weak D match, TRBD1 (5 bases). Germline-derived CDR1 and CDR2 are MNHEY and SVGAGI. The V gene lost 8 bases and the J gene lost 1 base, with 8 bases spanning the gap. The CDR3 totals 12 residues. Here the CDR3 reads CASRQINYGYTF. The CDR3 bases are TGTGCCAGCCGACAGATTAACTATGGCTACACCTTC.